This T cell receptor (beta chain) was sequenced in a study of cytomegalovirus exposure and HLA in healthy donors. Germline CDR1 MNHNS, CDR2 SASEGT. V was cut by 3 bases and J by 16 bases, with 22 bases left in between. There are 14 residues in the CDR3. With 60 Vbeta and 13 Jbeta primers, the PCR was carried out. Method: immunoSEQ multiplex PCR; TCRdb's copy keeps in-frame clones and lacks some. The data contain around 120,000 clones, 60% to 85% of them singletons. The V gene is TRBV6-1, the J gene TRBJ2-4; possibly TRBD2 for D (6 bases). The sequence derives from a woman aged 40 to 50 in good health and CMV-seronegative. Sequenced: PBMCs. CDR3 loop: CASSESRVGLVFYF. CDR3 bases: TGTGCCAGCAGTGAGTCACGTGTGGGACTCGTTTTCTACTTC.